This entry lists 17 T cell receptor beta chains sequenced from one sample in a study. TCRdb redid the calling of the 5' RACE reads with MiXCR, one entry per CDR3 protein. The sample carries approximately 60,000 distinct CDR3 sequences, around 26% recorded once. Sequences were obtained from tumor-infiltrating memory CD4+ T cells sorted from the breast tumor. Subset indicated: memory CD4+ T cells, CD4+CD45RO+CD25-. The receptors derive from a female donor with breast cancer.

This clonotype has more than one count but fewer than ten. J is TRBJ1-1 and V is TRBV5-1, with 7 bases aligning to TRBD1. This CDR3 has 14 residues. V lost 4 bases and J lost 4; bases outside the gene matches: 7. Germline V gene sequence: CDR1 SGHRS, CDR2 YFSETQ. In DNA form, the CDR3 reads TGCGCCAGCAGCCCCGGGGACAGTTCCACTGAAGCTTTCTTT. This codes for CASSPGDSSTEAFF.

The V call is TRBV6-6, the J call TRBJ2-7; D uncertain. Germline loops: CDR1 MNHNY, CDR2 SVGAGI (reference sequence). V dropped 6 bases and J dropped 4 bases, with 10 bases sitting between them. This CDR3 comprises 12 residues. DNA for the CDR3: TGTGCCAGCAGACTGAGTAGGTACGAGCAGTACTTC. Its protein is CASRLSRYEQYF.

A few counts support this clonotype. The chain carries TRBV9 and TRBJ1-3; perhaps TRBD1 as D (6 bases). CDR1 is SGDLS, CDR2 YYNGEE, per germline. The CDR3 loop spans 14 amino acids. V was pared by 0 bases and J by 2 bases, with 6 bases between. CDR3 loop: CASSVGGPGNTIYF. CDR3 nucleotide sequence: TGTGCCAGCAGCGTAGGGGGGCCTGGAAACACCATATATTTT.

This clonotype is medium-sized within its sample. The chain uses TRBV5-1 and TRBJ1-1, with D uncertain. The CDR3 spans 13 residues. V dropped 0 bases and J dropped 10 bases, with 13 bases sitting between them. Germline V gene lookup returns CDR1 SGHRS and CDR2 YFSETQ. CDR3 loop: CASSLEGVPRAFF. The DNA of the CDR3 is TGCGCCAGCAGCTTGGAGGGAGTTCCGAGAGCTTTCTTT.

This clonotype was observed once. The V gene is TRBV5-8, the J gene TRBJ2-3, with D perhaps TRBD2 (5 bases). The V end was cut by 3 bases, the J end by 1 base, with 15 bases between. The CDR3 totals 16 residues. Looked up from germline, CDR1 is SGHTS and CDR2 is YDEGEE. The CDR3: CASSSTTISGTDTQYF. The DNA for the CDR3 is TGTGCCAGCAGCTCGACGACTATTAGCGGCACAGATACGCAGTATTTT.

A note on this clonotype: At one end the junction does not follow the germline gene, possibly because of a read error. The chain has TRBV7-2 and TRBJ2-6; 7 nucleotides match TRBD1. Germline values: CDR1 SGHTA, CDR2 FQGNSA. The CDR3 length is 15 residues. The DNA for the CDR3 is TGTGCCAGCAGCTGGACAGGCTTTGGGGCCAACGCCCTGACTTTC. Residues: CASSWTGFGANALTF.

V gene TRBV6-6 combines with J gene TRBJ2-1, with TRBD2 as a possible D gene (5 bases). V dropped 6 bases and J dropped 7 bases, with 13 bases sitting between them. Germline CDR1 MNHNY, CDR2 SVGAGI (reference sequence). This CDR3 is built from 13 residues. As DNA, the CDR3 is TGTGCCAGCAGCCCGAGAGGGTTGAATGAGCAGTTCTTC. This gives the protein CASSPRGLNEQFF.

This clonotype was recorded at least ten times. The rearrangement uses TRBV7-9 and TRBJ1-1; 10 nucleotides align to TRBD1. Germline trimming cut 5 bases from V and 2 bases from J; bases unmatched to any gene: 5. The germline V gene encodes CDR1 SEHNR and CDR2 FQNEAQ (reference sequence). The length of the CDR3 is 15 residues. The CDR3 nucleotides are TGTGCCAGCAGCCCACCGACAGGGGGCAACACTGAAGCTTTCTTT. Translation: CASSPPTGGNTEAFF.

The chain combines TRBV5-1 with TRBJ2-1; D tentatively fits TRBD1 or TRBD2 (6 bases each). The germline CDR1 and CDR2 sequences are SGHRS and YFSETQ. CDR3 length equals 18 residues. The V end was cut by 1 base, the J end by 5 bases, with 22 bases between. The CDR3: CASSLFLRGERRDNEQFF. The CDR3 nucleotides read TGCGCCAGCAGCTTGTTCCTGAGGGGGGAGCGGAGGGACAATGAGCAGTTCTTC.

There are many counts of this clonotype. This rearrangement joins TRBV7-3 to TRBJ2-3; 8 nucleotides match TRBD1. The germline CDR1 and CDR2 sequences are SGHTA and FQGTGA. The CDR3 has 13 amino acids. Trimming took 4 bases from V and 9 from J; bases not matched to a gene: 6. CDR3 loop: CASSYTRQGTQYF. In DNA, the CDR3 is TGTGCCAGCAGCTACACACGACAGGGGACGCAGTATTTT.

This clonotype turned up a few times. The chain is built from TRBV9 and TRBJ1-2; D remains unclear. The CDR3 is 13 amino acids. Looked up from germline, CDR1 is SGDLS and CDR2 is YYNGEE. V was clipped by 2 bases and J by 3 bases, with 8 bases between them. The CDR3 spells CASSVMDDYGYTF. CDR3 nucleotides: TGTGCCAGCAGCGTGATGGATGACTATGGCTACACCTTC.

This clonotype was seen a few times. This chain links TRBV27 with TRBJ2-1; D perhaps matches TRBD2 (5 bases). V lost 5 bases to trimming and J lost 5 bases, with 13 bases between them. Germline lookup yields CDR1 MNHEY and CDR2 SMNVEV (reference sequence). This CDR3 is built from 14 residues. The CDR3 is CASSPGFLNNEQFF. CDR3 in DNA: TGTGCCAGCAGTCCGGGATTCTTGAACAATGAGCAGTTCTTC.

CDR3 sequence reads: CASSPDRAGTGELFF. The CDR3 nucleotides read TGTGCCAGCAGCCCGGACAGGGCGGGCACCGGGGAGCTGTTTTTT. The rearrangement joins TRBV9 to TRBJ2-2, with TRBD1 identical over 8 bases. The CDR3 has 15 amino acids. The junction had 6 bases not matched to a gene; V was cut back by 4 bases and J by 4 bases. Germline V gene lookup returns CDR1 SGDLS and CDR2 YYNGEE. The full variable domain, rest sourced from reference TRBV9 and TRBJ2-2, is DSGVTQTPKHLITATGQRVTLRCSPRSGDLSVYWYQQSLDQGLQFLIQYYNGEERAKGNILERFSAQQFPDLHSELNLSSLELGDSALYFCASSPDRAGTGELFFGEGSRLTVL.

The V gene is TRBV3-1, the J gene TRBJ1-1; weak D call: TRBD1 (5 bases). Germline assignment: CDR1 LGHDT and CDR2 YNNKEL (reference sequence). Trimming took off 6 bases at V and 3 bases at J, with 11 bases between the two ends. The CDR3 runs to 13 residues. CDR3 nucleotides: TGTGCCAGCAGTATAAAAGGGGACACTGAAGCTTTCTTT. The encoded protein is CASSIKGDTEAFF.

This clonotype was observed a handful of times. The V gene is TRBV6-5, the J gene TRBJ2-7, with D maybe TRBD1 (6 bases). The germline CDR1 and CDR2 sequences are MNHEY and SVGAGI. The CDR3 length is 15 residues. The V end was cut by 4 bases, the J end by 4 bases, with 17 bases between. This chain's CDR3 is CASSSRGHAPYEQYF. The DNA of the CDR3 is TGTGCCAGCAGTTCCCGGGGACACGCACCGTACGAGCAGTACTTC.

The rearrangement uses TRBV4-2 and TRBJ1-2, with D perhaps matching TRBD1 (5 bases). Trimming left V 1 base short and J 1 base short, with 10 bases between. Germline V gives CDR1 LGHNA, CDR2 YNFKEQ. The CDR3 totals 15 residues. Here the CDR3 DNA reads TGTGCCAGCAGCCAAGCTAGCGGGGGTAACTATGGCTACACCTTC. Protein sequence: CASSQASGGNYGYTF.

The rearrangement joins TRBV10-3 to TRBJ2-1, with 7 nucleotides matching TRBD2. Germline V lookup: CDR1 ENHRY, CDR2 SYGVKD. With V trimmed by 6 bases and J by 5 bases, 1 base remained unmatched. The CDR3 length is 12 residues. CDR3 protein: CAIRAGDNEQFF. DNA of the CDR3: TGTGCCATCAGGGCGGGGGACAATGAGCAGTTCTTC.